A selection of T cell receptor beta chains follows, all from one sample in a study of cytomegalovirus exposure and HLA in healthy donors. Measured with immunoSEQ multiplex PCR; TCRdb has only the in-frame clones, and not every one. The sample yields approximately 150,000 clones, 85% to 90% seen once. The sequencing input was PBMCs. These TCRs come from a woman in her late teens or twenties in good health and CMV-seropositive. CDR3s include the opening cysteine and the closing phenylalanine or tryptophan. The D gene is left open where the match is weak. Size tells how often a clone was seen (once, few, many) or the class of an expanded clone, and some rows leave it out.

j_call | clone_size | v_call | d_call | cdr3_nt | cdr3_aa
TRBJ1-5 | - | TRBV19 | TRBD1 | TGTGCCAGTAGTATTACCGGGACAGGGGGCGATCAGCCCCAGCATTTT | CASSITGTGGDQPQHF
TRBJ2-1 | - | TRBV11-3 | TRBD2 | TGTGCCAGCAGCTTACCCCTCCCGGGACTAGCGGTTAACAATGAGCAGTTCTTC | CASSLPLPGLAVNNEQFF
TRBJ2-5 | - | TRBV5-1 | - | TGCGCCAGCAGCTTGGGGGGAGCCCTTGGGGAGACCCAGTACTTC | CASSLGGALGETQYF
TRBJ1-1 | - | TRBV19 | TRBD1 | TGTGCCAGTAGTATACTCGCAGGGGGCTTCACTGAAGCTTTCTTT | CASSILAGGFTEAFF
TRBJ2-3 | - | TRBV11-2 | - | TGTGCCAGCGGTCGGACAGGCACAGATACGCAGTATTTT | CASGRTGTDTQYF
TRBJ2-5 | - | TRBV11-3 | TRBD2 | TGTGCCAGCAGCCGCCGGGTAGCGGGAGACTTGTGGAGGCAAGAGACCCAGTACTTC | CASSRRVAGDLWRQETQYF
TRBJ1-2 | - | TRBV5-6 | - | TGTGCCAGCACCCCAGGAGGGCGAATTGGCTACACCTTC | CASTPGGRIGYTF
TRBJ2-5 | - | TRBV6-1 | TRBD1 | TGTGCCAGCAGTAGACAGGGACAGACTGAAGAGACCCAGTACTTC | CASSRQGQTEETQYF
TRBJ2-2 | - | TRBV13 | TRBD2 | TGTGCCAGCAGCTTTAGCGGGAGGGACACCGGGGAGCTGTTTTTT | CASSFSGRDTGELFF
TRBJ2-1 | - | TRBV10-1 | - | TGCGCCAGCAGTGAGTCCGGCAATGAGCAGTTCTTC | CASSESGNEQFF
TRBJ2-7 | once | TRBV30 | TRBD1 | TGTGCCTGGAGACCGAAGGACAGGGTAATCCACGAGCAGTACTTC | CAWRPKDRVIHEQYF
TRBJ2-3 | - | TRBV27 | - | TGTGCCAGCAGTTCACCCGCGGTAGGATCCACAGATACGCAGTATTTT | CASSSPAVGSTDTQYF
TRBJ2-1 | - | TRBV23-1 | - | TGCGCCAGCAGTCCGACCAGCTGCGGAGGTGCTTACAATGAGCAGTTCTTC | CASSPTSCGGAYNEQFF
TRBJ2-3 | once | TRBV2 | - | TGTGCCAGCAGTTCCTCCCCACACCATTCACTAGCACAGGATACGCAGTATTTT | CASSSSPHHSLAQDTQYF
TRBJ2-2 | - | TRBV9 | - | TGTGCCAGCAGCGTCGAGGGAACCGGGGAGCTGTTTTTT | CASSVEGTGELFF
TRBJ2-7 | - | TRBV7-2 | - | TGTGCCAGCAGCTTCACCAGCTCCTACGAGCAGTACTTC | CASSFTSSYEQYF
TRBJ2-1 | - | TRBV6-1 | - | TGTGCCAGCAGTGAGCGGGACCAATCGCGGCAGTTCTTC | CASSERDQSRQFF
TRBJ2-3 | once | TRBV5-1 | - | TGCGCCAGCAGCTTGGCCGGTCTAGGCACAGATACGCAGTATTTT | CASSLAGLGTDTQYF
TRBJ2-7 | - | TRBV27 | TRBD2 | TGTGCCAGCAGACCAAGCGGACTAGCGGGAGCAGGCGAGCAGTACTTC | CASRPSGLAGAGEQYF
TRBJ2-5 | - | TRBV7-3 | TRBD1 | TGTGCCAGCAGCCTGGGACAGGGGGCGCATGAGACCCAGTACTTC | CASSLGQGAHETQYF
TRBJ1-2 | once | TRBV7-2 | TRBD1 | TGTGCCAGCAGCCCCTGGCCAGGGGGCCTCTATGGCTACACCTTC | CASSPWPGGLYGYTF
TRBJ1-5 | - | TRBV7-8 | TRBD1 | TGTGCCAGCAGCTTAGCCCAGGAGACAGGGGGCTATCAGCCCCAGCATTTT | CASSLAQETGGYQPQHF
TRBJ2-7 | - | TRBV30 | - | TGTGCCTGGAGTGATTCGAACGGCTCCTACGAGCAGTACTTC | CAWSDSNGSYEQYF
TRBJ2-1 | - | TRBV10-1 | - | TGCGCCAGCAGTGAGTCGTTGAGCGTGCCTGAGCAGTTCTTC | CASSESLSVPEQFF
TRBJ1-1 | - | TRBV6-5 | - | TGTGCCAGCAGTTACTCTCGGTTAAACACTGAAGCTTTCTTT | CASSYSRLNTEAFF
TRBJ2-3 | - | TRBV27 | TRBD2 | TGTGCCAGCAGTTTAGGGAAGCTAGCGGTTACCGTCGGCACAGATACGCAGTATTTT | CASSLGKLAVTVGTDTQYF
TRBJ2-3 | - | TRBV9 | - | TGTGCCAGCAGCGTCCAGGGTGGCACAGATACGCAGTATTTT | CASSVQGGTDTQYF
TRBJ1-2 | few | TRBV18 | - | TGTGCCAGCTCACCAAGGGCAGGGGTCTATGGCTACACCTTC | CASSPRAGVYGYTF
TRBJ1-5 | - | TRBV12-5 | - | TGTGCTAGTGGTTTAAATGGGAGTCGGCAGCCCCAGCATTTT | CASGLNGSRQPQHF
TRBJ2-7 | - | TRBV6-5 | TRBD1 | TGTGCCAGCAGTTACACAGGGGTTCGGGAGCAGTACTTC | CASSYTGVREQYF
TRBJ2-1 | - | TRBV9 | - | TGTGCCAGCAGCGTAGAACCCAGCGGATCCTACAATGAGCAGTTCTTC | CASSVEPSGSYNEQFF
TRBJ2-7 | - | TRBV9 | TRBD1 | TGTGCCAGCAGCGGACAGGGGGACAACTACGAGCAGTACTTC | CASSGQGDNYEQYF
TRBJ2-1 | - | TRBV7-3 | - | TGTGCCAGCAGCGGTCAGGGTCGTGGAAACTTCTACAATGAGCAGTTCTTC | CASSGQGRGNFYNEQFF
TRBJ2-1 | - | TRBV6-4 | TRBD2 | TGTGCCAGCAGTGCAGGACTAGACTACAATGAGCAGTTCTTC | CASSAGLDYNEQFF